The clone carrying this T cell receptor beta chain has just a few counts. The antigen remains unidentified. In germline, CDR1 is SGHAT, CDR2 FQDESV (reference sequence). The ends were cut back, 0 bases at V and 10 bases at J, with 7 bases in the middle. The CDR3 has 12 residues. This sample is drawn from a study of T-cell memory formation after mild COVID-19. Across the whole study: Each donor largely had its own TCR clusters.

General study results and limits: Second-wave clones that peaked on day 37 lacked confirmed SARS-CoV-2 specificity. Later expanders leaned CD4+, whereas day 15 to 85 contracting clones were balanced CD4/CD8.

TCR alpha and TCR beta cDNA libraries carrying sample barcodes and UMIs were produced by 5'RACE using constant-segment primers. MiXCR, run by TCRdb on the 5' RACE reads, gives a single entry per CDR3 protein. The sample has about 430,000 distinct CDR3 sequences, more than 15% seen once. V gene TRBV11-1 combines with J gene TRBJ2-4; no firm D call. Sequenced: PBMCs or a T cell subset sorted from them (not recorded which). This TCR came from a man between 18 and 29 years old who had mild COVID-19 (a few samples of this study predate the infection). Cell type and time point are not known. CDR3 protein: CASSLAPEIQYF. The CDR3 region has the DNA TGTGCCAGCAGCTTAGCCCCCGAAATTCAGTACTTC. Full variable domain (remainder filled in from reference TRBV11-1 and TRBJ2-4): EAEVAQSPRYKITEKSQAVAFWCDPISGHATLYWYRQILGQGPELLVQFQDESVVDDSQLPKDRFSAERLKGVDSTLKIQPAELGDSAMYLCASSLAPEIQYFGAGTRLSVL.